This T cell receptor (beta chain) was documented in a study of beta chain features in type 1 diabetes. Points on this clone: The antigen remains unidentified.

Study results and caveats: Shorter TCRB CDR3s, moderately but significantly so, marked every one of the four CD4+ subsets in Type 1 diabetes patients. Shorter templates might be favored by PCR, and equally so in patients and in controls. VDJ junctions from type 1 diabetes patients carried fewer insertions and larger deletions.

V lost 11 bases to trimming and J lost 6 bases; unmatched junction nucleotides: 15. Germline V gene lookup returns CDR1 MNHNS and CDR2 SASEGT. The CDR3 consists of 14 residues. Expressed TCRB transcripts got sequenced, as all isolated RNA was reverse transcribed. Data came from immunoSEQ multiplex PCR; TCRdb stores just in-frame clones and leaves some out. The sample includes over 120,000 clones, 10% to 15% of them seen just once. It was via CD45RO/CCR7/CD25/CD127/CD95/CD27 that CD4+ naive, central memory, regulatory and stem cell-like memory cells were sorted. J is TRBJ1-2 and V is TRBV6-1; 7 bases line up with TRBD1. Sequenced: central memory CD4+ T cells from blood. The clonotype comes from a man between 18 and 35 years old with type 1 diabetes. Here the CDR3 reads CASKRRGQVDGYTF. The DNA of the CDR3 is TGTGCCTCCAAAAGGAGGGGGCAGGTAGATGGCTACACCTTC.